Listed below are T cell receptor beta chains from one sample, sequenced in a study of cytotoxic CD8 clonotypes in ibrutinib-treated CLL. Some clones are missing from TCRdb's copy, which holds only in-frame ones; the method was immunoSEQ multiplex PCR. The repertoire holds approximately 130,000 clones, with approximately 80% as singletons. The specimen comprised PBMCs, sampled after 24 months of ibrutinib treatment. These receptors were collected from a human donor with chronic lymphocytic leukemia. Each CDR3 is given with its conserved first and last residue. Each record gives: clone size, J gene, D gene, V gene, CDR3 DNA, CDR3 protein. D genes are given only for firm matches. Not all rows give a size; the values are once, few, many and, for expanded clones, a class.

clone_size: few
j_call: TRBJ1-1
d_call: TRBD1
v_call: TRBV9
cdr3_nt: TGTGCCAGCAGCGTGGGACAGGCGGGCACTGAAGCTTTCTTT
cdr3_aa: CASSVGQAGTEAFF

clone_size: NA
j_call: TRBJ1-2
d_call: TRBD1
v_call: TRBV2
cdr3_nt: TGTGCCAGCATTCCCGAGGGACAGTTAAACTATGGCTACACCTTC
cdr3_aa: CASIPEGQLNYGYTF

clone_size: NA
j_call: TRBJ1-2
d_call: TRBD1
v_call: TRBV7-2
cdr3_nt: TGTGCCAGCAGCTTACCGGGACAGGGGGTCTATGGCTACACCTTC
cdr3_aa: CASSLPGQGVYGYTF

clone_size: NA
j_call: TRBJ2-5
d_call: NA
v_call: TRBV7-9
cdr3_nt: TGTGCCAGCAGCTTAATCGCGTCCCCGCAAGAGACCCAGTACTTC
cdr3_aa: CASSLIASPQETQYF

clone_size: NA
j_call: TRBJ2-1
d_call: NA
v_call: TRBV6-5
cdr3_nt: TGTGCCAGCAGTACTGGACAGTCGCGTTACAATGAGCAGTTCTTC
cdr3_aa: CASSTGQSRYNEQFF

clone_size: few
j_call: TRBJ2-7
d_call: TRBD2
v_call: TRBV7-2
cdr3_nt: TGTGCCAGCAGGGACGGACTAGCTGCTGAGCAGTACTTC
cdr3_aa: CASRDGLAAEQYF

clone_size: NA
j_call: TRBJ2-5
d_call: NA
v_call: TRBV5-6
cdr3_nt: TGTGCCAGCAGCCGGCTCCAGGGTGGGGTAGAGACCCAGTACTTC
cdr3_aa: CASSRLQGGVETQYF

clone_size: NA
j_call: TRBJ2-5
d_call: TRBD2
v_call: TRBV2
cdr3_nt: TGTGCCAGCAGGGTTAGGGCTAGCGGGGGACCGTACCAAGAGACCCAGTACTTC
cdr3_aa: CASRVRASGGPYQETQYF

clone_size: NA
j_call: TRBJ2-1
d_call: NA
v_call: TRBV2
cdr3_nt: TGTGCCAGCAGTGTTGAGAGGGGTTCGGATGAGCAGTTCTTC
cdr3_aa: CASSVERGSDEQFF

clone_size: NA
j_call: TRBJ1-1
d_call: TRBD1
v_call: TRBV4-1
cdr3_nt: TGCGCCAGCAGCCGAGCCAGGGGGCTCGGCACTGAAGCTTTCTTT
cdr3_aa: CASSRARGLGTEAFF

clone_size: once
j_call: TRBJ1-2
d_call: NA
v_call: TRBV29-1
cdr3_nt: TGCAGCGTTGAGTCCGGATACCACACGGAAAACTATGGCTACACCTTC
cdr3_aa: CSVESGYHTENYGYTF

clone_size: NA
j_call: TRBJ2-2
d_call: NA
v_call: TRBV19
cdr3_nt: TGTGCCAGTAGTATTTTGGGACCCTTTACCGGGGAGCTGTTTTTT
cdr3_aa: CASSILGPFTGELFF

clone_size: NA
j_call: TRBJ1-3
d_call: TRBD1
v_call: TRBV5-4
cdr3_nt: TGTGCCAGCAGCTCTGCAGGGGGCGAAGGAAACACCATATATTTT
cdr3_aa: CASSSAGGEGNTIYF

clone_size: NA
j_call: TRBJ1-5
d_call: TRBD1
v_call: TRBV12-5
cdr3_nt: TGTGCTAGTGGTTTGGTTACAGGGGGCAATCAGCCCCAGCATTTT
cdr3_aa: CASGLVTGGNQPQHF

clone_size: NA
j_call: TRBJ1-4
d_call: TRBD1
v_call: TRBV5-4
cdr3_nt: TGTGCCAGCAGCCTAGTACCGGGACAGTCTAATGAAAAACTGTTTTTT
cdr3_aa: CASSLVPGQSNEKLFF

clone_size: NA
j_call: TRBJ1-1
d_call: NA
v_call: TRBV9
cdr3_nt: TGTGCCAGCAGCGTAGCTCCTCGGGGTAGAAACACTGAAGCTTTCTTT
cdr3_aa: CASSVAPRGRNTEAFF

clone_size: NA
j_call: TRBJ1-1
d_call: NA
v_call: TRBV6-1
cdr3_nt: TGTGCCAGCAGTGCCCGGTGGGGGGGGACTGAAGCTTTCTTT
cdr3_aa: CASSARWGGTEAFF

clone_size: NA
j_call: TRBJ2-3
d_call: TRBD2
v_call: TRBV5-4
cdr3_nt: TGTGCCAGCAGCGGAGGGGCGGGGGGGCCCGGCACAGATACGCAGTATTTT
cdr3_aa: CASSGGAGGPGTDTQYF

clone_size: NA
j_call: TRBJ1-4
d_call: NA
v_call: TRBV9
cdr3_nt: TGTGCCAGCAGCGTAGGGAGGGGCCTAGCTAATGAAAAACTGTTTTTT
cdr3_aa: CASSVGRGLANEKLFF

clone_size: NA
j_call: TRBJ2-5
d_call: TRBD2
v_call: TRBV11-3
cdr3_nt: TGTGCCAGCGCACTAGCGGGGTCGGAGACCCAGTACTTC
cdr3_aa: CASALAGSETQYF

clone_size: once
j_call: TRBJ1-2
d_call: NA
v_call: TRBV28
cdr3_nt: TGTGCCAGCAGTTTAGTCGGAGAAAACTATGGCTACACCTTC
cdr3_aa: CASSLVGENYGYTF

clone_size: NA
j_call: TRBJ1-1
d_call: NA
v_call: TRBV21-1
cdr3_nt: TGTGCCAGCAGCAAACGGCCTTCTACAGGACTAAACACTGAAGCTTTCTTT
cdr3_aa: CASSKRPSTGLNTEAFF

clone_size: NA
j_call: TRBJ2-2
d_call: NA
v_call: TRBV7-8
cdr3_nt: TGTGCCAGCAGCCCCGATCCCGGGGAGCTGTTTTTT
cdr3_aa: CASSPDPGELFF

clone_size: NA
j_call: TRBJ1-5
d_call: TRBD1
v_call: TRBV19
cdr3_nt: TGTGCCAGTAGTACTCGGGACAGGGGGTGGAATCAGCCCCAGCATTTT
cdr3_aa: CASSTRDRGWNQPQHF

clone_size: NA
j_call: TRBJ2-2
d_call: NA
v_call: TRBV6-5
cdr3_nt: TGTGCCAGCAGTCACACCGGGGAGCTGTTTTTT
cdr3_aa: CASSHTGELFF

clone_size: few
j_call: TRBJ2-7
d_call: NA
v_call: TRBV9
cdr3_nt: TGTGCCAGCAGCGTGGGTGCGGGGGAGCAGTACTTC
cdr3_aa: CASSVGAGEQYF

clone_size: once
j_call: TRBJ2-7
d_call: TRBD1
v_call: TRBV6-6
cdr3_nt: TGTGCCAGCAGTTACTCGGGGACAGGGTTTCAGTACTTC
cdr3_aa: CASSYSGTGFQYF

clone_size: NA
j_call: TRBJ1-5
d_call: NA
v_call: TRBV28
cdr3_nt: TGTGCCAGCAGTTTAGAGATTTTCGGGCCCCAGCATTTT
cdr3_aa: CASSLEIFGPQHF